The T cell receptor (beta chain) described here comes from a study of blood T cell repertoires in COVID-19. About the research overall: COVID-19 samples collected from the United States, Italy and Spain covered acute and convalescent phases. Nucleic acid was either cDNA or gDNA, and it came from T cells, B-cell-depleted T cells, or PBMCs.

The protocol was immunoSEQ multiplex PCR, while the TCRdb copy is restricted to in-frame clones and leaves out a portion. The sample lists about 240,000 clones, 70% to 85% occurring once. This CDR3 comprises 16 residues. The V end lost 0 bases, the J end lost 0 bases, and 11 bases lay between the germline ends. The germline V gene has CDR1 KGHSH and CDR2 LQKENI. V gene TRBV18 combines with J gene TRBJ1-2; D gene uncertain. Specimen: peripheral blood. The receptor was derived from a woman older than 75 with acute or convalescent COVID-19. The CDR3 DNA is TGTGCCAGCTCACCACCGTTACTGAAAGCTAACTATGGCTACACCTTC. Translation gives CASSPPLLKANYGYTF.